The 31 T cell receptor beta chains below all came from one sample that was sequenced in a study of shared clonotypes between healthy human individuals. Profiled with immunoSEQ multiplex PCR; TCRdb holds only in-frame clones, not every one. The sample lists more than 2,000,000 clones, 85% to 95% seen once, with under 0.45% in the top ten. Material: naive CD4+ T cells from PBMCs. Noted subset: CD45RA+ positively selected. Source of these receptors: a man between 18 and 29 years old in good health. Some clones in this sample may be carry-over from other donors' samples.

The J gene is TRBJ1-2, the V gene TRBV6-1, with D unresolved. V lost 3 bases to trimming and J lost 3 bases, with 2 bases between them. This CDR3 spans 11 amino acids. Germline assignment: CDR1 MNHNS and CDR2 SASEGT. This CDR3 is CASSDYYGYTF. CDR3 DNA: TGTGCCAGCAGTGATTACTATGGCTACACCTTC.

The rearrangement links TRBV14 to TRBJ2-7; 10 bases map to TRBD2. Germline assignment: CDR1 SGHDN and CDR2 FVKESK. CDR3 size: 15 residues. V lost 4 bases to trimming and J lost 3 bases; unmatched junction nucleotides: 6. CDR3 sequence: CASSLSSGSFYEQYF. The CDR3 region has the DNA TGTGCCAGCAGCCTCTCTAGCGGGAGTTTCTACGAGCAGTACTTC.

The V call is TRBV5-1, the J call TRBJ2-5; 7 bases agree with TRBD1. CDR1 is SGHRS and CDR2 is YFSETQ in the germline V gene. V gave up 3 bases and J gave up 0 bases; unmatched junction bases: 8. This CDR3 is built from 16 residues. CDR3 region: CASSSIPGQHQETQYF. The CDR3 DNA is TGCGCCAGCAGCTCCATCCCGGGACAGCACCAAGAGACCCAGTACTTC.

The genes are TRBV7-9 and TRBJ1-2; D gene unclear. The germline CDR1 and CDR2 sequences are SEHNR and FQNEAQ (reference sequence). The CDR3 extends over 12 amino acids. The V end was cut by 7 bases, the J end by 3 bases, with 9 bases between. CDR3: CASTYNDYGYTF. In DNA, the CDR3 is TGTGCCAGCACCTACAATGACTATGGCTACACCTTC.

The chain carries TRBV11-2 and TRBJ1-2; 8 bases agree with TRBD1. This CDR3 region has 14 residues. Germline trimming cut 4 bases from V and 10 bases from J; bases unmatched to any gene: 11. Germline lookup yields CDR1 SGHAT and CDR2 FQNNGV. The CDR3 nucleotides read TGTGCCAGCAGCTCGACAGGGGCCACTTACGACTACACCTTC. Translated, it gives CASSSTGATYDYTF.

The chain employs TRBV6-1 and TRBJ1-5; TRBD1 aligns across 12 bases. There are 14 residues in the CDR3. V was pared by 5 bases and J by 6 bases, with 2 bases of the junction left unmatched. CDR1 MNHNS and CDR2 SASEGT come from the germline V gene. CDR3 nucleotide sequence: TGTGCCAGCAGTTGGGACAGGGGGCGTCAGCCCCAGCATTTT. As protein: CASSWDRGRQPQHF.

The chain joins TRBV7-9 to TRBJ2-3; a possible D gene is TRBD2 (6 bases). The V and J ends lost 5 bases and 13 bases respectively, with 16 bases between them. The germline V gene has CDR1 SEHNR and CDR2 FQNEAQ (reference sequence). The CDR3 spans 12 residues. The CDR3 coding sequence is TGTGCCAGCAGCCCATCGGGGGAGTCTGAGTATTTT. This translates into CASSPSGESEYF.

The CDR3 region is CASSNRGPGLAHYEQYF. In DNA, the CDR3 is TGTGCCAGCAGCAACAGGGGACCGGGACTAGCGCACTACGAGCAGTACTTC. This chain links TRBV7-8 with TRBJ2-7, with TRBD2 matching over 10 bases. The CDR3 covers 17 residues. Germline loops: CDR1 SGHVS, CDR2 FQNEAQ. The V gene end was trimmed by 5 bases and the J gene end by 3 bases; junction bases not matched to a gene: 13.

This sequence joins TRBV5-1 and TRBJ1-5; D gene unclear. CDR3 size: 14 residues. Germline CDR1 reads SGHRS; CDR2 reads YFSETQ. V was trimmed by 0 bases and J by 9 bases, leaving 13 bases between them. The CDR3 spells CASSLEGQSGPQHF. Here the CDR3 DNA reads TGCGCCAGCAGCTTGGAGGGCCAGTCCGGGCCCCAGCATTTT.

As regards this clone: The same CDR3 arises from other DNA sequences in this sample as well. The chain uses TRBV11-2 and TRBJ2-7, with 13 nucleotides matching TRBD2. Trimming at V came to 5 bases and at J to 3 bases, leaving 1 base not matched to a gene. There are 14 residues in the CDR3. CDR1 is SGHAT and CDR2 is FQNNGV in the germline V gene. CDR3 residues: CASSRTSGSYEQYF. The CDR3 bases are TGTGCCAGCAGCCGGACTAGCGGGAGCTACGAGCAGTACTTC.

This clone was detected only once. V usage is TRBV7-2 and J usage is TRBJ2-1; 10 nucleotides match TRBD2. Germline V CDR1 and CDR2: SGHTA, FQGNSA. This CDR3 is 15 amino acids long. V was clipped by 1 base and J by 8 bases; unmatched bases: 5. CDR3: CASSLVSGRADEQFF. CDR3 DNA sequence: TGTGCCAGCAGCTTAGTAAGCGGGAGGGCCGATGAGCAGTTCTTC.

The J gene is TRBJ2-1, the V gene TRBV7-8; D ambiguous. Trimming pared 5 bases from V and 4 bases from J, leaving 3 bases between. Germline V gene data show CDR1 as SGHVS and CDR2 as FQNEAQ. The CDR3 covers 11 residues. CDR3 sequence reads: CASSRYNEQFF. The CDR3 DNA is TGTGCCAGCAGCCGATACAATGAGCAGTTCTTC.

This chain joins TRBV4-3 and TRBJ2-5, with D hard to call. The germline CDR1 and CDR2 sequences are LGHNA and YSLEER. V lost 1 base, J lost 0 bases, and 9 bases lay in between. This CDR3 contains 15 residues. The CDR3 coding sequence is TGCGCCAGCAGCCAAGGGGATACCGACCAAGAGACCCAGTACTTC. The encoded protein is CASSQGDTDQETQYF.

Here the CDR3 reads CAISETDRAGDGYTF. CDR3 coding DNA: TGTGCCATCAGTGAAACCGACAGGGCTGGAGATGGCTACACCTTC. This chain uses TRBV10-3 with TRBJ1-2; TRBD1 aligns across 7 bases. Germline V gene data show CDR1 as ENHRY and CDR2 as SYGVKD. Trimming took 3 bases from V and 6 from J; bases not matched to a gene: 10. The CDR3 sequence is 15 residues long.

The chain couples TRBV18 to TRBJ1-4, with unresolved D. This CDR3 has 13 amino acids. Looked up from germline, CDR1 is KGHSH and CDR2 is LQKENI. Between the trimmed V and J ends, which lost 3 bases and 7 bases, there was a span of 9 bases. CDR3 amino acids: CASSPLGIEKLFF. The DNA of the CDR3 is TGTGCCAGCTCACCCTTGGGGATTGAAAAACTGTTTTTT.

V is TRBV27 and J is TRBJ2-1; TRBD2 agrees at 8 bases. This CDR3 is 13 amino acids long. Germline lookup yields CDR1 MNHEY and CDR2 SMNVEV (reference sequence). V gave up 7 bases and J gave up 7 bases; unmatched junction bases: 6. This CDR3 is CASKAGGRNEQFF. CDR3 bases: TGTGCCAGCAAGGCGGGAGGCAGGAATGAGCAGTTCTTC.

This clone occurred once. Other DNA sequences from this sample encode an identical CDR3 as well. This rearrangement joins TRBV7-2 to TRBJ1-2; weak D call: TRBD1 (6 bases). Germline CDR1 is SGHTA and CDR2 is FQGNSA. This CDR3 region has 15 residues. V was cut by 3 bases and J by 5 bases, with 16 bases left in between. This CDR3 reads CASSFAWTASYGYTF. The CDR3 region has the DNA TGTGCCAGCAGCTTCGCCTGGACAGCTAGTTATGGCTACACCTTC. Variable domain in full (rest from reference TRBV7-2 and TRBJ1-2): GAGVSQSPSNKVTEKGKDVELRCDPISGHTALYWYRQSLGQGLEFLIYFQGNSAPDKSGLPSDRFSAERTGGSVSTLTIQRTQQEDSAVYLCASSFAWTASYGYTFGSGTRLTVV.

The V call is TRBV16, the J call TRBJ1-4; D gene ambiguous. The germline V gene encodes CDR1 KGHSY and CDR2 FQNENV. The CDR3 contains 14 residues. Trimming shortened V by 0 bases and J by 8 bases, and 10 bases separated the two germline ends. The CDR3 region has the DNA TGTGCCAGCAGCCAATCGTTTGTGGGGGAAAAACTGTTTTTT. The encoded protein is CASSQSFVGEKLFF.

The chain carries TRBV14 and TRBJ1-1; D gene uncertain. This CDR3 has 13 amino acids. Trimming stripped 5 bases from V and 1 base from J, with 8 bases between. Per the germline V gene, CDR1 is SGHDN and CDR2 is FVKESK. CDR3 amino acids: CASSFTQNTEAFF. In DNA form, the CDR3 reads TGTGCCAGCAGCTTCACTCAGAACACTGAAGCTTTCTTT.

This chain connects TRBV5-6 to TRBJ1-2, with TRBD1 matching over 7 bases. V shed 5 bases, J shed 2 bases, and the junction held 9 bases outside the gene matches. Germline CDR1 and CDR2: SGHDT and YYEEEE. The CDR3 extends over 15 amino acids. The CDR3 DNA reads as TGTGCCAGCAGTACCGGGGACAGAAACAACTATGGCTACACCTTC. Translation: CASSTGDRNNYGYTF.

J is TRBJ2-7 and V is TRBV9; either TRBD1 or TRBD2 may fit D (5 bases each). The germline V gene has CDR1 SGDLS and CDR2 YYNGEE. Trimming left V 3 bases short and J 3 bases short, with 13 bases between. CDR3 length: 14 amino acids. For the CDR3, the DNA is TGTGCCAGCAGCGCCGAGGGACGGGGCTACGAGCAGTACTTC. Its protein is CASSAEGRGYEQYF.

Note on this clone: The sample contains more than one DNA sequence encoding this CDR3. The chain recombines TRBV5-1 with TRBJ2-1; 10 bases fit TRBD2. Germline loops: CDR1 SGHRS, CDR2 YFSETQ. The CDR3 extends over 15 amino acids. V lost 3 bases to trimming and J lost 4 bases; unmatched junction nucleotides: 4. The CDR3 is CASSWTSGTYNEQFF. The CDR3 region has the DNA TGCGCCAGCAGCTGGACTAGCGGAACATACAATGAGCAGTTCTTC.

CDR3 loop: CASRLTTGTSGSNEQFF. CDR3 nucleotide sequence: TGTGCAAGTCGCTTAACGACCGGGACTAGCGGGAGTAATGAGCAGTTCTTC. The chain employs TRBV12-2 and TRBJ2-1; the table's D call of TRBD2 was not tested on the DNA. TRBV12-2 has pseudogene status. The CDR3 totals 17 residues.

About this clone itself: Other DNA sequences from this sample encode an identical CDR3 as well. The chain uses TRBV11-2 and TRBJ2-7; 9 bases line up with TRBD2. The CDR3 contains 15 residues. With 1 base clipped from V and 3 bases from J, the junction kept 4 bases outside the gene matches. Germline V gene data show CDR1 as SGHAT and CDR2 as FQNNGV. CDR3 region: CASSLGLAGIYEQYF. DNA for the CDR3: TGTGCCAGCAGCTTAGGGCTAGCGGGGATCTACGAGCAGTACTTC.

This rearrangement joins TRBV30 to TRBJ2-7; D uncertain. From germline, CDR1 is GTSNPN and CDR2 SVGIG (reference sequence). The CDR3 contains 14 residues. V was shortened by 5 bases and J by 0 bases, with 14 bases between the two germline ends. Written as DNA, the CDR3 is TGTGCCTGGGACCCAGATAGGAGCTCCTACGAGCAGTACTTC. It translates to CAWDPDRSSYEQYF.

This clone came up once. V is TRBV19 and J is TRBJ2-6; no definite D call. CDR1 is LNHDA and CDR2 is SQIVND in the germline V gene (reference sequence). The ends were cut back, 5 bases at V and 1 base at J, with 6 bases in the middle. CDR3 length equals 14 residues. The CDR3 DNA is TGTGCCAGTAGTGAACAATCTGGGGCCAACGTCCTGACTTTC. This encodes CASSEQSGANVLTF.

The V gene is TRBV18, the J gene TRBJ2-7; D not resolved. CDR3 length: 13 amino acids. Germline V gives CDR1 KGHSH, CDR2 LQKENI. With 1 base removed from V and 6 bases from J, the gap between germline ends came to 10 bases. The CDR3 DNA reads TGTGCCAGCTCACCACTCAGAGAGGCCGAGCAGTACTTC. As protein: CASSPLREAEQYF. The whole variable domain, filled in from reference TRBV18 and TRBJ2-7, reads NAGVMQNPRHLVRRRGQEARLRCSPMKGHSHVYWYRQLPEEGLKFMVYLQKENIIDESGMPKERFSAEFPKEGPSILRIQQVVRGDSAAYFCASSPLREAEQYFGPGTRLTVT.

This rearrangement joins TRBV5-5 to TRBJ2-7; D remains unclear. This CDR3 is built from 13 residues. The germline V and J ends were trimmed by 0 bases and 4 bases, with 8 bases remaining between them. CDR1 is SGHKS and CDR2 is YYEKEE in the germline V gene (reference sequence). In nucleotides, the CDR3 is TGTGCCAGCAGCTTGGCTCACCTATACGAGCAGTACTTC. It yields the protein CASSLAHLYEQYF.

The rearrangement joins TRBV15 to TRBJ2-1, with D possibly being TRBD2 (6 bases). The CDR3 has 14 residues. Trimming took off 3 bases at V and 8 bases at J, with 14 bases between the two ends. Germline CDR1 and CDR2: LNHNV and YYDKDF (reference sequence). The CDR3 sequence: CATSRRRRADEQFF. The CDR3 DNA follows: TGTGCCACCAGCAGGCGACGGAGGGCCGATGAGCAGTTCTTC.

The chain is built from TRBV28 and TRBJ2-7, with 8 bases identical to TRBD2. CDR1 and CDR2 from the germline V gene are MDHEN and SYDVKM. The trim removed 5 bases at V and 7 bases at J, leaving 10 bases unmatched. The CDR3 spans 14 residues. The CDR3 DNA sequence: TGTGCCAGCAGTACCGGGACTAGGTCTCAAGAGCAGTACTTC. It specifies CASSTGTRSQEQYF.

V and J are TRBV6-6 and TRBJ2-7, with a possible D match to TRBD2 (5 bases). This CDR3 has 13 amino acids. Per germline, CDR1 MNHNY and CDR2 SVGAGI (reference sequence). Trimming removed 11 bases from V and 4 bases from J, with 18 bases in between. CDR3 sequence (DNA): TGTGCCTCAGAGGGTAGCCCTCCATACGAGCAGTACTTC. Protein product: CASEGSPPYEQYF.